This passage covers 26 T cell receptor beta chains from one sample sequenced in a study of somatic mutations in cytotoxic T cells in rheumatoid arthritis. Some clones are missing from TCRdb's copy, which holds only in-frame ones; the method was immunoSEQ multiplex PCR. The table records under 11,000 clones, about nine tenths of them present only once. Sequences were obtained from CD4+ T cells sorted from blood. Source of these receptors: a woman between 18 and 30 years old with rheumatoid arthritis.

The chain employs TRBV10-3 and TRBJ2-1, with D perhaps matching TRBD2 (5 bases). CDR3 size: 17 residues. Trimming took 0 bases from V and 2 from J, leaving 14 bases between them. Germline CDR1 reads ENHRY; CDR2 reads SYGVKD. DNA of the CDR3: TGTGCCATCAGTGAGTCAGGACTCCCGGGGACCTACAATGAGCAGTTCTTC. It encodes CAISESGLPGTYNEQFF.

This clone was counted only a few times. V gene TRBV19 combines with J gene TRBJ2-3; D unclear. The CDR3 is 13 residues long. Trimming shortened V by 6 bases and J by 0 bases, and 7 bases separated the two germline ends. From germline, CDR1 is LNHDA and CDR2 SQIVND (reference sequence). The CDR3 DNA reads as TGTGCCAGTAGAGCCACTAGCACAGATACGCAGTATTTT. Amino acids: CASRATSTDTQYF.

Here the CDR3 DNA reads TGTGCCAGCAGGACGGGGAGTATGAACACTGAAGCTTTCTTT. As protein: CASRTGSMNTEAFF. The rearrangement uses TRBV6-6 and TRBJ1-1; no clear D gene. V was clipped by 6 bases and J by 0 bases, with 11 bases between them. Germline CDR1 reads MNHNY; CDR2 reads SVGAGI (reference sequence). CDR3 length: 14 amino acids.

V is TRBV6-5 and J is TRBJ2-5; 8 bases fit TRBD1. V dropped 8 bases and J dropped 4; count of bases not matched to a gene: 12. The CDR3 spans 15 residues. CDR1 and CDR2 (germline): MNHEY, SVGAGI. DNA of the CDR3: TGTGCCAGCGGCCGGGACAGGCGGGTGCGAGAGACCCAGTACTTC. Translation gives CASGRDRRVRETQYF.

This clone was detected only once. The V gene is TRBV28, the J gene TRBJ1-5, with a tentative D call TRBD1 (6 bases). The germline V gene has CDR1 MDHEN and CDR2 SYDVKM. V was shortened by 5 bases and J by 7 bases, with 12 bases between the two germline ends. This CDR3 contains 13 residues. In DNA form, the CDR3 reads TGTGCCAGCAGTCGGACAGCCGGGCAGCCCCAGCATTTT. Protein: CASSRTAGQPQHF.

In DNA, the CDR3 is TGCGCCAGCAGCTTGGATGGGGGGGTTTACAATGAGCAGTTCTTC. It translates to CASSLDGGVYNEQFF. The rearrangement uses TRBV5-1 and TRBJ2-1; 7 nucleotides match TRBD2. Germline lookup yields CDR1 SGHRS and CDR2 YFSETQ. With V trimmed by 0 bases and J by 4 bases, 4 bases remained unmatched. The CDR3 spans 15 residues.

CDR3 in DNA: TGTGCCACCACAGCGGGAAAGGGATACGAGCAGTACTTC. Translated: CATTAGKGYEQYF. The chain couples TRBV25-1 to TRBJ2-5; TRBD2 aligns across 7 bases. With the DNA end fitting TRBJ2-7 better, the J assignment may be wrong. The germline gives CDR1 MGHDK, CDR2 SYGVNS. The CDR3 length is 13 residues.

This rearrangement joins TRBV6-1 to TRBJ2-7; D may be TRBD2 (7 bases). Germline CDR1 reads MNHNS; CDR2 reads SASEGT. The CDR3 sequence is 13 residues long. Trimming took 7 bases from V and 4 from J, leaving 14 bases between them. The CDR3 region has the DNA TGTGCCAGCAACCCGGGGGGCGCGTACGAGCAGTACTTC. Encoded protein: CASNPGGAYEQYF.

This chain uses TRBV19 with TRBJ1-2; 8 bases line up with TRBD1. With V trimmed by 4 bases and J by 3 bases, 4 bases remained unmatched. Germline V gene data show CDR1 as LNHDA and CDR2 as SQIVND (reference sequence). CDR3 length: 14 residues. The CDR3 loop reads CASSKQDRDYGYTF. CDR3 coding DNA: TGTGCCAGTAGTAAACAGGACAGGGACTATGGCTACACCTTC.

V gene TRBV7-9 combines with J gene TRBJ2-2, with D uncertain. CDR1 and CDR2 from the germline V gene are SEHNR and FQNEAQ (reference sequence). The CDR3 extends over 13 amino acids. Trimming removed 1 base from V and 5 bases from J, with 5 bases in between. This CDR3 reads CASSLVPTGELFF. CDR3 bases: TGTGCCAGCAGCTTAGTCCCTACCGGGGAGCTGTTTTTT.

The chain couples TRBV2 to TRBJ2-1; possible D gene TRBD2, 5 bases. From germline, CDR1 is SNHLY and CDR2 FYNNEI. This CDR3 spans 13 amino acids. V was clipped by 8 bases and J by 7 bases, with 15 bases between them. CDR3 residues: CASGSKNGNEQFF. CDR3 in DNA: TGTGCCAGCGGGAGTAAAAACGGGAATGAGCAGTTCTTC.

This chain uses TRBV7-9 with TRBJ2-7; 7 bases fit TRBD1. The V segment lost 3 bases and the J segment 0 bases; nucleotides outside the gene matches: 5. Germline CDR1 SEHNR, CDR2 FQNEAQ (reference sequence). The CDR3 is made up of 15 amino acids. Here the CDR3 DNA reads TGTGCCAGCAGCTTCGGGACAGCCGCCTCCTACGAGCAGTACTTC. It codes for CASSFGTAASYEQYF. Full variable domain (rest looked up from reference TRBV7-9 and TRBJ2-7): DTGVSQNPRHKITKRGQNVTFRCDPISEHNRLYWYRQTLGQGPEFLTYFQNEAQLEKSRLLSDRFSAERPKGSFSTLEIQRTEQGDSAMYLCASSFGTAASYEQYFGPGTRLTVT.

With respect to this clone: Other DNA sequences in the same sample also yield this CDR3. CDR3 in amino acids: CASSPARGNTEAFF. CDR3 bases: TGTGCCAGCAGCCCCGCCCGGGGGAACACTGAAGCTTTCTTT. The rearrangement links TRBV7-9 to TRBJ1-1; D uncertain. Germline V CDR1 and CDR2: SEHNR, FQNEAQ (reference sequence). Trimming cost V 5 bases and J 1 base, with 11 bases left between them. The CDR3 runs 14 residues.

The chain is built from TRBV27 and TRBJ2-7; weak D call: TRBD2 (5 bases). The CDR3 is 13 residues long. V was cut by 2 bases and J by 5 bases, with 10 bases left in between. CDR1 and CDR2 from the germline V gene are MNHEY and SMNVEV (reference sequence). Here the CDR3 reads CASSLRGRDEQYF. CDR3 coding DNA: TGTGCCAGCAGTTTACGAGGGCGCGACGAGCAGTACTTC.

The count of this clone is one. The CDR3 loop is CASSRGRNQPQHF. The CDR3 DNA follows: TGTGCCAGCAGTCGCGGTCGAAATCAGCCCCAGCATTTT. The chain combines TRBV27 with TRBJ1-5; D call uncertain. Deletions cut 5 bases from V and 4 bases from J, with 9 bases between. The CDR3 spans 13 residues. Per germline, CDR1 MNHEY and CDR2 SMNVEV (reference sequence).

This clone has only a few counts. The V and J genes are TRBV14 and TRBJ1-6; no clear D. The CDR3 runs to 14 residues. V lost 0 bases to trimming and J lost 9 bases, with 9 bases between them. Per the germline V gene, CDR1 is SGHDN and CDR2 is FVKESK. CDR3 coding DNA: TGTGCCAGCAGCCAAGAACCTCGCAGTTCACCCCTCCACTTT. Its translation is CASSQEPRSSPLHF.

The chain's CDR3 is CASSIIVADTQYF. The CDR3 DNA reads TGTGCCAGTAGTATCATAGTGGCAGATACGCAGTATTTT. The chain carries TRBV19 and TRBJ2-3; D remains unclear. CDR3 size: 13 residues. Trimming stripped 3 bases from V and 4 bases from J, with 8 bases between. Germline CDR1 LNHDA, CDR2 SQIVND (reference sequence).

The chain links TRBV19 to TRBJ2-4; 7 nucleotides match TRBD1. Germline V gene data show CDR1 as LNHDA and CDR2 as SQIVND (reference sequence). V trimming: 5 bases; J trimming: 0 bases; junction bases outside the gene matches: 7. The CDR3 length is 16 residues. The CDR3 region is CASSGQVRVAKNIQYF. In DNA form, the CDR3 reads TGTGCCAGTAGTGGACAGGTCCGGGTAGCCAAAAACATTCAGTACTTC.

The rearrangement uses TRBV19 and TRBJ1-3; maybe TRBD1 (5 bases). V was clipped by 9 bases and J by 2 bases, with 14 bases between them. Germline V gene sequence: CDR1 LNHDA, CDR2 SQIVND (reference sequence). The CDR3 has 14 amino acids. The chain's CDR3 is CASREGTTGNTIYF. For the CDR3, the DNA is TGTGCCAGCCGCGAAGGGACTACTGGAAACACCATATATTTT.

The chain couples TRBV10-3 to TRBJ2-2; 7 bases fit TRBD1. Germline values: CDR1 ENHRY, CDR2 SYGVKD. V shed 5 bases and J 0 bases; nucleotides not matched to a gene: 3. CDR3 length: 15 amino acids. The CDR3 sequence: CAISTGTANTGELFF. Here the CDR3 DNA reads TGTGCCATCAGTACCGGGACAGCGAACACCGGGGAGCTGTTTTTT.

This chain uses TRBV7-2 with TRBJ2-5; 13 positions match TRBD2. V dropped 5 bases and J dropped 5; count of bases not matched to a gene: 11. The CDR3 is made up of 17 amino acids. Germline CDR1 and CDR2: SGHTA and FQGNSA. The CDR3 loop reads CASSAHRLAGGGETQYF. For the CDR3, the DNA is TGTGCCAGCAGCGCACACAGACTAGCGGGGGGAGGGGAGACCCAGTACTTC.

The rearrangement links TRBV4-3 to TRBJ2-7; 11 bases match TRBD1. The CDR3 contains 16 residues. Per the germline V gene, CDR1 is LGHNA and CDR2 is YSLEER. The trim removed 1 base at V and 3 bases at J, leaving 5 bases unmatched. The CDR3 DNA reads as TGCGCCAGCAGCCAAGTAACCGGGACAGGGGGCTACGAGCAGTACTTC. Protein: CASSQVTGTGGYEQYF.

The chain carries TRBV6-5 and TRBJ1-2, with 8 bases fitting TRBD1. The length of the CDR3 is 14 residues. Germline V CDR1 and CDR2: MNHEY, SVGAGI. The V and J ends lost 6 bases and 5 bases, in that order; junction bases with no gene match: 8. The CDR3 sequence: CASRLGQGGYGYTF. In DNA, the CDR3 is TGTGCCAGCAGACTAGGACAGGGTGGATATGGCTACACCTTC.

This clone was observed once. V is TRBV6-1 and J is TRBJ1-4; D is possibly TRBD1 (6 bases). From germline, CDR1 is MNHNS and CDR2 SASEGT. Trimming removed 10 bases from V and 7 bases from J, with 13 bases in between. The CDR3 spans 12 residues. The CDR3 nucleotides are TGTGCCACCGGGACAATTGGTGAAAAACTGTTTTTT. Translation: CATGTIGEKLFF.

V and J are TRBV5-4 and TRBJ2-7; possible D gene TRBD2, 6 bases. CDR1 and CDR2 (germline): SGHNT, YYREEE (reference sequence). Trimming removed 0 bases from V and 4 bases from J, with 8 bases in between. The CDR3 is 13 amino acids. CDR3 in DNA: TGTGCCAGCAGCTTGGGGGGGGAATACGAGCAGTACTTC. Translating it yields CASSLGGEYEQYF.

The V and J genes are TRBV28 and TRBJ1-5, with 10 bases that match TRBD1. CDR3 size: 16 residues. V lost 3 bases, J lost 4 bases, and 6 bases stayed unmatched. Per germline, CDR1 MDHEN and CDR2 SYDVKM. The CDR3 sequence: CASSFGDRGGNQPQHF. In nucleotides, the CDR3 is TGTGCCAGCAGTTTTGGGGACAGGGGAGGGAATCAGCCCCAGCATTTT.